The 3 T cell receptor beta chains reported below all come from one sample, sequenced in a study of T cell repertoires in cytomegalovirus infection. TCRdb re-called the reads with MiXCR, one entry per CDR3 protein. The sample consists of more than 500,000 distinct CDR3 sequences, 15% to 20% of them appearing once. Sequenced material: CD8+ T cells from PBMCs. The receptors were sampled from a human donor in good health (CMV status not recorded). Some clones in this sample may be carry-over from other donors' samples.

The rearrangement joins TRBV25-1 to TRBJ2-1, with 8 bases aligning to TRBD2. V shed 8 bases, J shed 0 bases, and the junction held 9 bases outside the gene matches. The CDR3 is 16 residues long. Germline CDR1 and CDR2: MGHDK and SYGVNS. The CDR3 nucleotides read TGTGCCAGCCATTACGGGGGGGCCGTCTCCTACAATGAGCAGTTCTTC. As protein: CASHYGGAVSYNEQFF. Combining the CDR3 with reference TRBV25-1 and TRBJ2-1 gives the whole variable domain EADIYQTPRYLVIGTGKKITLECSQTMGHDKMYWYQQDPGMELHLIHYSYGVNSTEKGDLSSESTVSRIRTEHFPLTLESARPSHTSQYLCASHYGGAVSYNEQFFGPGTRLTVL.

Turning to this clonotype: This may come from a read error, since a much larger clone is one base off. The CDR3 ends on some other residue instead of the conserved phenylalanine or tryptophan, so this is likely a read error. This sequence joins TRBV11-2 and TRBJ2-1; TRBD1 aligns across 7 bases. Germline assignment: CDR1 SGHAT and CDR2 FQNNGV. The CDR3 loop spans 15 amino acids. Trimming at V came to 5 bases and at J to 1 base, leaving 5 bases not matched to a gene. The CDR3 loop is CASSPGRGSYNEQFL. Here the CDR3 DNA reads TGTGCCAGCAGCCCCGGCAGGGGGTCCTACAATGAGCAGTTCTTA.

The V gene is TRBV3-1, the J gene TRBJ2-5; no clear D. V lost 5 bases and J lost 7, with 14 bases in between. The CDR3 runs to 13 residues. Germline V gene data show CDR1 as LGHDT and CDR2 as YNNKEL (reference sequence). The CDR3 reads CASSGLRRRTQYF. CDR3 nucleotides: TGTGCCAGCAGCGGGCTCAGACGTCGGACCCAGTACTTC.